This entry lists 13 T cell receptor beta chains sequenced from one sample in a study of OX40 agonist ivuxolimab in advanced cancers. The library was produced with the immunoSEQ multiplex PCR assay. The table was pulled from immuneACCESS by TCRdb, which kept in-frame rearrangements only. Such tables lose some clones; where checked, under half of the loss comes from unresolved V genes, and the rest has no known cause. This sample is represented by about 20,000 clones; around 82% of them were singletons. The ten largest clones represent about 20% of the sample. The source was CD4+ or CD8+ T cells sorted from blood, collected in a trial of the OX40 agonist ivuxolimab. The origin of the receptors is an adult with an advanced solid tumor such as melanoma, head and neck, liver or kidney cancer.

The rearrangement uses TRBV11-1 and TRBJ2-2, with D perhaps given as TRBD1 or TRBD2 (5 bases each). Germline CDR1 SGHAT, CDR2 FQDESV (reference sequence). V was cut by 5 bases and J by 6 bases, with 19 bases left in between. This CDR3 spans 16 amino acids. CDR3 protein: CASSPPRGRKAGELFF. In DNA, the CDR3 is TGTGCCAGCAGCCCCCCCCGGGGCAGGAAAGCCGGGGAGCTGTTTTTT.

The rearrangement uses TRBV9 and TRBJ1-4, with D maybe TRBD1 (5 bases). CDR3 length equals 15 residues. The V gene's germline CDR1 is SGDLS and CDR2 YYNGEE. Trimming cost V 7 bases and J 0 bases, with 13 bases left between them. The CDR3 coding sequence is TGTGCCAGCGGGCGGGACGGCACAACTAATGAAAAACTGTTTTTT. Encoded protein: CASGRDGTTNEKLFF. The whole variable domain, remainder taken from reference TRBV9 and TRBJ1-4, is DSGVTQTPKHLITATGQRVTLRCSPRSGDLSVYWYQQSLDQGLQFLIQYYNGEERAKGNILERFSAQQFPDLHSELNLSSLELGDSALYFCASGRDGTTNEKLFFGSGTQLSVL.

The chain carries TRBV6-1 and TRBJ1-3; D is undetermined. CDR1 is MNHNS and CDR2 is SASEGT in the germline V gene. V gave up 3 bases and J gave up 0 bases, with 6 bases separating them. The CDR3 extends over 14 amino acids. CDR3 sequence (DNA): TGTGCCAGCAGTGACAGTGTCTCTGGAAACACCATATATTTT. This gives the protein CASSDSVSGNTIYF.

The sample holds a few counts of this clone. The chain has TRBV28 and TRBJ1-5, with 8 bases matching TRBD1. Trimming removed 4 bases from V and 0 bases from J; junction bases left unmatched: 11. CDR1 is MDHEN, CDR2 SYDVKM, per germline. The CDR3 contains 18 residues. The CDR3 DNA reads as TGTGCCAGCAGTTCCCCCGGACAGGGCGCCTATAGCAATCAGCCCCAGCATTTT. Amino acid sequence: CASSSPGQGAYSNQPQHF.

This rearrangement joins TRBV5-1 to TRBJ2-7; D uncertain. Germline lookup yields CDR1 SGHRS and CDR2 YFSETQ. Deletions cut 0 bases from V and 3 bases from J, with 7 bases between. The CDR3 is made up of 13 amino acids. The CDR3 DNA sequence: TGCGCCAGCAGCTTGGCGCAGGACTACGAGCAGTACTTC. Translating it yields CASSLAQDYEQYF.

The chain employs TRBV11-2 and TRBJ2-5, with D possibly being TRBD2 (6 bases). The V gene lost 4 bases and the J gene lost 5 bases, with 8 bases spanning the gap. The V gene's germline CDR1 is SGHAT and CDR2 FQNNGV. The CDR3 contains 12 residues. CDR3 loop: CASSSRGETQYF. CDR3 coding DNA: TGTGCCAGCAGCTCACGGGGGGAGACCCAGTACTTC.

The J gene is TRBJ2-1, the V gene TRBV5-4; 10 bases are shared with TRBD1. This CDR3 contains 20 residues. The V segment lost 3 bases and the J segment 3 bases; nucleotides outside the gene matches: 18. CDR1 is SGHNT and CDR2 is YYREEE in the germline V gene (reference sequence). The CDR3 DNA follows: TGTGCCAGCAGCTCGGAGGCCGGGACAGGGGCGGTGGGTTACTACAATGAGCAGTTCTTC. This codes for CASSSEAGTGAVGYYNEQFF.

This clone was recorded only once. This rearrangement joins TRBV4-1 to TRBJ2-1; D gene unclear. The CDR3 has 12 residues. Germline V gene data show CDR1 as MGHRA and CDR2 as YSYEKL. V lost 1 base to trimming and J lost 4 bases, with 2 bases between them. CDR3 loop: CASSQAYNEQFF. The CDR3 coding sequence is TGCGCCAGCAGCCAAGCTTACAATGAGCAGTTCTTC.

V is TRBV4-1 and J is TRBJ1-5; D is ambiguous. V dropped 1 base and J dropped 5 bases, with 9 bases sitting between them. Germline V gives CDR1 MGHRA, CDR2 YSYEKL. The CDR3 extends over 14 amino acids. The CDR3 DNA follows: TGCGCCAGCAGCCAAGGAGGGAGATATCAGCCCCAGCATTTT. Its translation: CASSQGGRYQPQHF.

By share of the sample, this clone is medium-sized. J is TRBJ2-5 and V is TRBV29-1, with 7 bases matching TRBD2. From germline, CDR1 is SQVTM and CDR2 ANQGSEA. This CDR3 spans 13 amino acids. With 3 bases clipped from V and 1 base from J, the junction kept 2 bases outside the gene matches. CDR3 sequence: CSVEGGIQETQYF. The CDR3 coding sequence is TGCAGCGTTGAGGGAGGGATCCAAGAGACCCAGTACTTC.

The V and J genes are TRBV6-1 and TRBJ1-1; D unclear. This CDR3 comprises 14 residues. Deletions cut 3 bases from V and 11 bases from J, with 19 bases between. Germline V lookup: CDR1 MNHNS, CDR2 SASEGT. CDR3 nucleotides: TGTGCCAGCAGTGACCAGACGACGGGAAATGGCGCTTTCTTT. Translating it yields CASSDQTTGNGAFF.

The chain couples TRBV6-5 to TRBJ2-7; 8 positions agree with TRBD1. The CDR3 consists of 14 residues. V gave up 2 bases and J gave up 2 bases; unmatched junction bases: 2. Germline CDR1 reads MNHEY; CDR2 reads SVGAGI. CDR3 in DNA: TGTGCCAGCAGTTACGGGACAGGTACCTACGAGCAGTACTTC. This translates into CASSYGTGTYEQYF.

This rearrangement joins TRBV27 to TRBJ1-2; D unresolved. Trimming stripped 4 bases from V and 7 bases from J, with 16 bases between. This CDR3 has 14 amino acids. The germline CDR1 and CDR2 sequences are MNHEY and SMNVEV (reference sequence). CDR3: CASSSGFGTGGYTF. In nucleotides, the CDR3 is TGTGCCAGCAGTTCTGGTTTCGGTACTGGTGGCTACACCTTC.